These T cell receptor beta chains were read from a single sample in a study of blood T cells in healthy people across ages. TCRdb reprocessed the 5' RACE reads with MiXCR, giving one entry per CDR3 protein. In the table there are over a million distinct CDR3 sequences, around 39% of which are singletons. The sequencing input was blood. The receptors originated from a woman aged 18-29 years in good health. The CDR3 runs from the conserved cysteine through the conserved F or W. Fields, in order: clone size, J gene, V gene, D gene, CDR3 protein, CDR3 DNA. The D gene is left open where the match is weak. The size of a clone is reported for some rows only, either as once, few or many, or as a class for expanded clones.

clone size: -
J gene: TRBJ2-7
V gene: TRBV13
D gene: TRBD2
CDR3 protein: CASSLGLAGVVYEQYF
CDR3 DNA: TGTGCCAGCAGCTTAGGACTAGCGGGAGTGGTCTACGAGCAGTACTTC

clone size: many
J gene: TRBJ2-1
V gene: TRBV12-3/TRBV12-4
D gene: TRBD2
CDR3 protein: CASSRTSGSYNEQFF
CDR3 DNA: TGTGCCAGCAGCCGCACTAGCGGTTCCTACAATGAGCAGTTCTTC

clone size: -
J gene: TRBJ2-3
V gene: TRBV7-8
D gene: TRBD2
CDR3 protein: CASRKRLALRFRASTDTQYF
CDR3 DNA: TGTGCCAGCAGGAAACGACTAGCGCTCCGTTTCCGTGCTAGCACAGATACGCAGTATTTT

clone size: many
J gene: TRBJ2-3
V gene: TRBV29-1
D gene: -
CDR3 protein: CSVVRTDTQYF
CDR3 DNA: TGCAGCGTCGTGCGCACAGATACGCAGTATTTT

clone size: once
J gene: TRBJ2-2
V gene: TRBV7-6
D gene: -
CDR3 protein: CASSLPAGSFGGELFF
CDR3 DNA: TGTGCCAGCAGCCTCCCGGCAGGGAGTTTCGGCGGGGAGCTGTTTTTT

clone size: -
J gene: TRBJ2-5
V gene: TRBV7-6
D gene: -
CDR3 protein: CASSVESRGETQYF
CDR3 DNA: TGTGCCAGCAGCGTTGAAAGTCGGGGAGAGACCCAGTACTTC

clone size: -
J gene: TRBJ1-2
V gene: TRBV20-1
D gene: TRBD1
CDR3 protein: CSASSGTGYPIYGYTF
CDR3 DNA: TGCAGTGCTAGCAGTGGGACAGGGTATCCGATCTATGGCTACACCTTC

clone size: -
J gene: TRBJ1-6
V gene: TRBV6-5
D gene: TRBD1
CDR3 protein: CASSYGGTGIVNSPLHF
CDR3 DNA: TGTGCCAGCAGTTACGGGGGGACAGGGATCGTAAATTCACCCCTCCACTTT

clone size: -
J gene: TRBJ2-5
V gene: TRBV20-1
D gene: TRBD2
CDR3 protein: CSARVYREVHTFSEYF
CDR3 DNA: TGTAGTGCTAGAGTATACCGGGAGGTTCACACCTTTTCAGAGTACTTC

clone size: few
J gene: TRBJ1-1
V gene: TRBV29-1
D gene: -
CDR3 protein: CTTSEATEAFF
CDR3 DNA: TGCACGACGTCCGAGGCCACTGAAGCTTTCTTT

clone size: -
J gene: TRBJ2-3
V gene: TRBV14
D gene: TRBD2
CDR3 protein: CASSQPAGGPDTQYF
CDR3 DNA: TGTGCCAGCAGCCAACCAGCGGGGGGGCCAGATACGCAGTATTTT

clone size: -
J gene: TRBJ2-3
V gene: TRBV6-1
D gene: -
CDR3 protein: CASSAGTFTETQYF
CDR3 DNA: TGTGCCAGCAGTGCCGGGACATTCACAGAGACGCAGTATTTT

clone size: once
J gene: TRBJ2-7
V gene: TRBV27
D gene: TRBD2
CDR3 protein: CASSFGAGAIYEQYF
CDR3 DNA: TGTGCCAGCAGTTTCGGAGCGGGAGCCATCTACGAGCAGTACTTC

clone size: few
J gene: TRBJ2-1
V gene: TRBV20-1
D gene: TRBD1
CDR3 protein: CSARRDSEQFF
CDR3 DNA: TGCAGTGCTCGCCGGGACAGTGAGCAGTTCTTC

clone size: -
J gene: TRBJ2-5
V gene: TRBV4-1
D gene: TRBD2
CDR3 protein: CASSQDPAGGNQETQYF
CDR3 DNA: TGCGCCAGCAGCCAAGATCCAGCGGGGGGGAACCAAGAGACCCAGTACTTC

clone size: -
J gene: TRBJ2-3
V gene: TRBV4-1
D gene: TRBD2
CDR3 protein: CASSTHGLAADTQYF
CDR3 DNA: TGCGCCAGCAGCACCCACGGACTAGCGGCAGATACGCAGTATTTT

clone size: few
J gene: TRBJ2-3
V gene: TRBV12-3/TRBV12-4
D gene: TRBD1
CDR3 protein: CASSYPGTGSTDTQYF
CDR3 DNA: TGTGCCAGCAGCTACCCCGGGACAGGAAGCACAGATACGCAGTATTTT

clone size: -
J gene: TRBJ2-5
V gene: TRBV24-1
D gene: TRBD1
CDR3 protein: CATSGSGTGEETQYF
CDR3 DNA: TGTGCCACCAGTGGTTCCGGGACAGGGGAAGAGACCCAGTACTTC